The rows below give T cell receptor beta chains drawn from one sample of a study of cytomegalovirus exposure and HLA in healthy donors. The method was immunoSEQ multiplex PCR; TCRdb's version includes in-frame clones alone and lacks a portion of them. The sample contains some 67,000 clones, about 94% of which appear only once. The material sequenced was PBMCs. Receptors were obtained from a woman aged 18-29 years in good health and CMV-seronegative. Each CDR3 is given without its conserved first and last residue. The order of the fields is V gene, J gene, CDR3 protein.

v_call: TRBV27
j_call: TRBJ2-1
cdr3_aa: ASSPDPGLAAEQF

v_call: TRBV18
j_call: TRBJ1-2
cdr3_aa: ASSPSRGPNYGYT

v_call: TRBV5-4
j_call: TRBJ2-3
cdr3_aa: ASSGQGFTDTQY

v_call: TRBV28
j_call: TRBJ2-7
cdr3_aa: ASISRQGGSYEQY

v_call: TRBV29-1
j_call: TRBJ2-7
cdr3_aa: SVEGHPYEQY

v_call: TRBV5-4
j_call: TRBJ2-6
cdr3_aa: ASSPARTDSNVLT

v_call: TRBV6-5
j_call: TRBJ1-4
cdr3_aa: ASWQGPTNEKLF

v_call: TRBV27
j_call: TRBJ2-3
cdr3_aa: ASSLYGRAQTTQY

v_call: TRBV28
j_call: TRBJ1-5
cdr3_aa: ASRLMAGGSPADQH

v_call: TRBV7-2
j_call: TRBJ1-1
cdr3_aa: ASYFMGGNTEAF

v_call: TRBV4-2
j_call: TRBJ2-2
cdr3_aa: ASRSLGGKTGELF